The 18 T cell receptor beta chains listed next were all sequenced from one sample in a study of OX40 agonist ivuxolimab in advanced cancers. Profiled with immunoSEQ multiplex PCR; TCRdb holds only in-frame clones, not every one. The data contain 60,000 to 95,000 clones, around 83% of them singletons. The sequencing used CD4+ or CD8+ T cells sorted from blood, collected in a trial of the OX40 agonist ivuxolimab. The receptors derive from an adult with an advanced solid tumor such as melanoma, head and neck, liver or kidney cancer.

This clone was picked up a small number of times. V and J are TRBV28 and TRBJ1-2; TRBD1 aligns across 7 bases. Unmatched junction bases numbered 4, after V lost 10 bases and J lost 2 bases. The CDR3 length is 12 residues. From germline, CDR1 is MDHEN and CDR2 SYDVKM. CDR3 bases: TGTGCCACCTTGACAGGGAACTATGGCTACACCTTC. Translation: CATLTGNYGYTF.

The chain joins TRBV19 to TRBJ2-1; D uncertain. The CDR3 consists of 14 residues. The germline gives CDR1 LNHDA, CDR2 SQIVND (reference sequence). V was shortened by 7 bases and J by 0 bases, with 10 bases between the two germline ends. CDR3 DNA sequence: TGTGCCAGTAAACCGGCGACCTCCTACAATGAGCAGTTCTTC. The encoded protein is CASKPATSYNEQFF.

For the CDR3, the DNA is TGTGCCATCACCCCTGACAGGGGTAGAACAGATACGCAGTATTTT. Translated: CAITPDRGRTDTQYF. V and J are TRBV10-3 and TRBJ2-3, with TRBD1 matching over 8 bases. J lost 3 bases, V lost 7 bases, and 9 bases had no gene match. This CDR3 comprises 15 residues. In germline, CDR1 is ENHRY, CDR2 SYGVKD.

J is TRBJ2-5 and V is TRBV5-3, with 10 bases matching TRBD1. TRBV5-3 is an ORF, with its function uncertain. V lost 1 base, J lost 5 bases, and 2 bases stayed unmatched. The CDR3 covers 14 residues. The CDR3 DNA reads as TGTGCCAGAAGCTTGCGACAGGGGGCCGAGACCCAGTACTTC. This encodes CARSLRQGAETQYF.

To note about this clone: A read error may produce the germline difference seen at one junction end. DNA of the CDR3: TGTGCCAGCACCACAGGGGACGGTCAGCTCCAGCATTTT. Protein sequence: CASTTGDGQLQHF. This rearrangement joins TRBV6-5 to TRBJ1-5, with TRBD1 identical over 7 bases. The CDR3 is made up of 13 amino acids. Germline CDR1 reads MNHEY; CDR2 reads SVGAGI.

This sequence joins TRBV19 and TRBJ2-1, with D tentatively TRBD2 (5 bases). CDR3 length: 15 residues. The germline V and J ends were trimmed by 5 bases and 6 bases, with 17 bases remaining between them. Looked up from germline, CDR1 is LNHDA and CDR2 is SQIVND (reference sequence). The CDR3 here is CASSLVGVILNEQFF. CDR3 sequence (DNA): TGTGCCAGTAGTTTAGTGGGAGTCATACTCAATGAGCAGTTCTTC.

This chain connects TRBV2 to TRBJ2-3; no clear D gene. Germline loops: CDR1 SNHLY, CDR2 FYNNEI. Trimming took 7 bases from V and 3 from J, leaving 11 bases between them. CDR3 size: 13 residues. The CDR3 spells CASTLRSTDTQYF. The CDR3 bases are TGTGCCAGCACACTCCGGAGTACAGATACGCAGTATTTT.

The chain has TRBV7-9 and TRBJ1-1; possible D gene TRBD1, 5 bases. V gave up 1 base and J gave up 4 bases, with 13 bases separating them. This CDR3 spans 15 amino acids. CDR1 is SEHNR, CDR2 FQNEAQ, per germline (reference sequence). DNA for the CDR3: TGTGCCAGCAGCTTAGGCGACGAGAGGGGCACTGAAGCTTTCTTT. Protein product: CASSLGDERGTEAFF.

The rearrangement links TRBV15 to TRBJ2-7; TRBD2 matches 11 bases. CDR1 is LNHNV and CDR2 is YYDKDF in the germline V gene (reference sequence). Unmatched junction bases numbered 10, after V lost 1 base and J lost 5 bases. The CDR3 contains 17 residues. The CDR3 protein is CATSRGLAGTGADEQYF. CDR3 coding DNA: TGTGCCACCAGCAGAGGACTAGCGGGAACGGGTGCGGACGAGCAGTACTTC.

For the CDR3, the DNA is TGCGCCAGCAGTACCCCGGGACAGAGCACAGATACGCAGTATTTT. Translation gives CASSTPGQSTDTQYF. The chain recombines TRBV5-1 with TRBJ2-3; 7 nucleotides line up with TRBD1. The ends lost 5 bases at V and 0 bases at J; junction bases unmatched: 6. CDR3 length: 15 amino acids. Germline V gene data show CDR1 as SGHRS and CDR2 as YFSETQ.

The V call is TRBV6-5, the J call TRBJ1-1; no firm D call. V lost 8 bases and J lost 3, with 13 bases in between. Germline assignment: CDR1 MNHEY and CDR2 SVGAGI. This CDR3 spans 13 amino acids. The CDR3 DNA sequence: TGTGCCAGCGCAGTTAGTACGGACACTGAAGCTTTCTTT. Its protein product is CASAVSTDTEAFF.

Comment on this clone: This CDR3 is also generated by other DNA sequences in the sample. The V and J genes are TRBV5-1 and TRBJ2-7; D unclear. V shed 0 bases and J shed 3 bases, with 7 bases lying between them. Germline values: CDR1 SGHRS, CDR2 YFSETQ. The CDR3 spans 13 residues. This CDR3 is CASSLVEGYEQYF. The CDR3 DNA follows: TGCGCCAGCAGCTTGGTTGAAGGCTACGAGCAGTACTTC.

The rearrangement links TRBV10-3 to TRBJ1-2; D is undetermined. Trimming left V 3 bases short and J 7 bases short, with 18 bases between. CDR3 length equals 15 residues. Germline values: CDR1 ENHRY, CDR2 SYGVKD. CDR3 amino acids: CAISDRAPEVGGYTF. CDR3 DNA: TGTGCCATCAGTGATAGGGCGCCGGAGGTGGGTGGCTACACCTTC.

This sequence joins TRBV19 and TRBJ2-5; D may be TRBD2 (5 bases). The J call may be in error: the DNA end matches TRBJ2-7 better. Germline loops: CDR1 LNHDA, CDR2 SQIVND (reference sequence). This CDR3 has 15 residues. The CDR3 DNA reads as TGTGCCAGTAGTATGGCGGGCGGGCACTCCTACGAGCAGTACTTC. Protein: CASSMAGGHSYEQYF.

A note on this clone: An end of the junction does not agree with germline; a read error may underlie this. The chain carries TRBV7-7 and TRBJ2-7; D possibly corresponds to TRBD1 (6 bases). The V gene's germline CDR1 is SSHAT and CDR2 FNYEAQ (reference sequence). The CDR3 totals 14 residues. The DNA of the CDR3 is TGTGCTAGCAGCCCGTCAGGGGTGTCCTACGAGCAGTACTTC. Protein sequence: CASSPSGVSYEQYF.

CDR3 bases: TGTGCCAGCACACCGGGACTAGCGGGAGTCGAGCAGTACTTC. It specifies CASTPGLAGVEQYF. The V call is TRBV7-2, the J call TRBJ2-7, with 14 positions matching TRBD2. Germline V lookup: CDR1 SGHTA, CDR2 FQGNSA. V lost 7 bases, J lost 6 bases, and 5 bases stayed unmatched. There are 14 residues in the CDR3. Drawing the rest from reference TRBV7-2 and TRBJ2-7, the complete variable domain is GAGVSQSPSNKVTEKGKDVELRCDPISGHTALYWYRQSLGQGLEFLIYFQGNSAPDKSGLPSDRFSAERTGGSVSTLTIQRTQQEDSAVYLCASTPGLAGVEQYFGPGTRLTVT.

The rearrangement joins TRBV10-3 to TRBJ1-4, with D possibly matching TRBD1 (6 bases). V gave up 7 bases and J gave up 4 bases, with 13 bases separating them. This CDR3 region has 14 residues. CDR1 and CDR2 from the germline V gene are ENHRY and SYGVKD. The CDR3 nucleotides are TGTGCCATCAAGGGTGCAGGGGATAATGAAAAACTGTTTTTT. It codes for CAIKGAGDNEKLFF.

This clone appeared a single time. The chain recombines TRBV28 with TRBJ1-3; D is undetermined. V was shortened by 7 bases and J by 0 bases, with 10 bases between the two germline ends. There are 14 residues in the CDR3. CDR1 and CDR2 from the germline V gene are MDHEN and SYDVKM. CDR3 protein: CASTRKASGNTIYF. The CDR3, as DNA: TGTGCCAGCACCCGGAAAGCCTCTGGAAACACCATATATTTT.